This T cell receptor beta chain was identified during a study of blood T cell repertoires in COVID-19. Study as a whole: The study drew acute and convalescent COVID-19 samples from the United States, Italy and Spain. PBMCs, B-cell-depleted T cells, or T cells provided the cDNA or gDNA that made up the material.

Authors' methods: The assay estimated nucleated cells by amplifying reference gene primers. Repertoires were generated with immunoSEQ multiplex PCR, while TCRdb's copy carries only in-frame clones and drops some. V, J and clone size are those of that table, while D and trimming were read from the DNA. This table holds some 90,000 clones, roughly 80% found once. This CDR3 region has 14 residues. The V gene lost 4 bases and the J gene lost 1 base, with 10 bases spanning the gap. Germline V lookup: CDR1 MDHEN, CDR2 SYDVKM. This TCR was recovered from a woman in her 70s with acute or convalescent COVID-19. The chain couples TRBV28 to TRBJ1-2; D is unresolved. Sequencing was done on a sample of peripheral blood. The CDR3 DNA follows: TGTGCCAGCAGTTCCCCCCACTTTAACTATGGCTACACCTTC. The encoded protein is CASSSPHFNYGYTF.